A selection of T cell receptor beta chains follows, all from one sample in a study of neurological immune-mediated disorders. TCRdb processed the 5' RACE reads anew with MiXCR; each CDR3 protein has one entry. This table has around 52,000 distinct CDR3 sequences, less than 6% appearing once. Sequenced material: CD4+ T cells from blood. These receptors originate from a woman between 18 and 29 years old with multiple sclerosis. Each CDR3 is given with its conserved first and last residue. Fields, in order: V gene, D gene, J gene, clone size, CDR3 DNA, CDR3 protein. D genes are given only for firm matches. Some rows have no size entry. The others give once, few or many, or a class for an expanded clone.

TRBV6-5	NA	TRBJ2-7	NA	TGTGCCAGCAGTCCCGGACCCCAAGGGGGCGAGCAGTACTTC	CASSPGPQGGEQYF
TRBV4-2	TRBD2	TRBJ2-1	many	TGTGCCAGCAGCCAAGCGGGGATAGCGGGAGCTGTGGGGAATGAGCAGTTCTTC	CASSQAGIAGAVGNEQFF
TRBV20-1	NA	TRBJ2-1	many	TGCAGTGCTAGAGATATGGGCAGAAGCTCCTACAATGAGCAGTTCTTC	CSARDMGRSSYNEQFF
TRBV12-3/TRBV12-4	NA	TRBJ1-4	many	TGTGCCAGCAGTTTAAAGGAAAAACTGTTTTTT	CASSLKEKLFF
TRBV19	TRBD2	TRBJ2-4	few	TGTGCCAGTAGCAGACTAGCGGGAGAGACGAAAAACATTCAGTACTTC	CASSRLAGETKNIQYF
TRBV5-1	NA	TRBJ1-3	many	TGCGCCAGCAGGTCGGACGGACGGAGAACTGGAAACACCATATATTTT	CASRSDGRRTGNTIYF
TRBV20-1	TRBD2	TRBJ2-3	many	TGCAGTGCTTCCCGGGTCGGGGGGGCAGATACGCAGTATTTT	CSASRVGGADTQYF
TRBV7-6	NA	TRBJ2-5	many	TGTGCCAGCAGCTTAGGTCGGGAGACCCAGTACTTC	CASSLGRETQYF
TRBV7-2	NA	TRBJ2-1	many	TGTGCCAGCAGCCTTATAAGCTCCTACAATGAGCAGTTCTTC	CASSLISSYNEQFF
TRBV5-1	TRBD1	TRBJ2-3	medium-sized	TGCGCCAGCAGCATACGGGACAGCAGGACAGATACGCAGTATTTT	CASSIRDSRTDTQYF
TRBV20-1	NA	TRBJ2-7	many	TGCAGTGCTAGACCCTCCTACGAGCAGTACTTC	CSARPSYEQYF
TRBV20-1	NA	TRBJ2-5	many	TGCAGTGCTAGCAGGGACCAAGTTTTGCAAGAGACCCAGTACTTC	CSASRDQVLQETQYF
TRBV5-1	NA	TRBJ2-1	many	TGCGCCAGCAGCTTGGGGGCTACGGCCAATGAGCAGTTCTTC	CASSLGATANEQFF
TRBV27	TRBD1	TRBJ1-1	many	TGTGCCAGCAGTTTAAGGTACAGGGGGGCTGAAGCTTTCTTT	CASSLRYRGAEAFF
TRBV18	TRBD2	TRBJ2-1	many	TGTGCCAGTAACGGTGGTAGCGGGTCCTCCTACAATGAGCAGTTCTTC	CASNGGSGSSYNEQFF
TRBV11-3	NA	TRBJ1-1	many	TGTGCCAGCAGCTTAATGGCAGTAAGAAGCACTGAAGCTTTCTTT	CASSLMAVRSTEAFF
TRBV9	NA	TRBJ1-2	many	TGTGCCAGCAGCCCAAGGACGCAAAACTATGGCTACACCTTC	CASSPRTQNYGYTF
TRBV5-1	NA	TRBJ1-2	many	TGCGCCAGCAGCTTGGGTCGTCCGGGAAATGGGGATGGCTACACCTTC	CASSLGRPGNGDGYTF
TRBV7-9	NA	TRBJ1-1	many	TGTGCCAGCAGCTTGGGGGGGACGAATGAAGCTTTCTTT	CASSLGGTNEAFF
TRBV15	TRBD1	TRBJ2-5	NA	TGTGCCACCATCGGAACAGGGGTAGGGGAGACCCAGTACTTC	CATIGTGVGETQYF
TRBV28	TRBD1	TRBJ1-2	many	TGTGCCAGCAGTCCAACAGGGGGGACTAACTATGGCTACACCTTC	CASSPTGGTNYGYTF
TRBV7-8	NA	TRBJ2-3	many	TGTGCCAGCAACCGAGGTGTCGGCGGGAGCACAGATACGCAGTATTTT	CASNRGVGGSTDTQYF
TRBV10-3	NA	TRBJ1-6	many	TGTGCCATCAGGAGTCCAGCCACCCTAGGTTCACCCCTCCACTTT	CAIRSPATLGSPLHF
TRBV5-1	NA	TRBJ2-2	many	TGCGCCAGCAGCTTGACCCAGGGGATCGGGGAGCTGTTTTTT	CASSLTQGIGELFF
TRBV24-1	TRBD2	TRBJ2-1	many	TGTGCCACCAGTGTCGGTAGCGGGGGACCCTACAATGAGCAGTTCTTC	CATSVGSGGPYNEQFF
TRBV20-1	NA	TRBJ1-2	many	TGCAGTGCTAGAACACATACCGGACGCACAGGCTACACCTTC	CSARTHTGRTGYTF
TRBV12-3/TRBV12-4	TRBD1	TRBJ1-1	many	TGTGCCAGCAGTGGGACAGGGGCCGCGAACACTGAAGCTTTCTTT	CASSGTGAANTEAFF
TRBV20-1	TRBD1	TRBJ1-1	many	TGCAGTGCCCTCGGGACAGGGGGCACTGAAGCTTTCTTT	CSALGTGGTEAFF
TRBV11-3	TRBD2	TRBJ2-1	NA	TGTGCCAGCAGTTTCAGCGGGACCAGCTCCTACAATGAGCAGTTCTTC	CASSFSGTSSYNEQFF
TRBV20-1	TRBD2	TRBJ2-5	many	TGCAGTGCAGGACTAGGGCGAGAGACCCAGTACTTC	CSAGLGRETQYF
TRBV6-5	NA	TRBJ1-1	many	TGTGCCAGCAGTTACTCAACGGTGAACACTGAAGCTTTCTTT	CASSYSTVNTEAFF
TRBV7-3	TRBD2	TRBJ2-3	many	TGTGCCAGCAGCTTGGGGAGCGGGGGTGGCGATACGCAGTATTTT	CASSLGSGGGDTQYF
TRBV20-1	NA	TRBJ1-5	many	TGCAGTTCCAGGGCTAGCGGTCAGCCCCAGCATTTT	CSSRASGQPQHF
TRBV6-2/TRBV6-3	TRBD2	TRBJ2-1	many	TGTGCCAGCAGAATCGGACTAGCGGGGGTCAATGAGCAGTTCTTC	CASRIGLAGVNEQFF
TRBV12-3/TRBV12-4	TRBD1	TRBJ2-5	medium-sized	TGTGCCAGCAGTTCCCCTCCAGGGGGACAAGAGACCCAGTACTTC	CASSSPPGGQETQYF
TRBV7-8	NA	TRBJ2-5	NA	TGTGCCAGCAGCCTCGACACAAACCAAGAGACCCAGTACTTC	CASSLDTNQETQYF
TRBV20-1	TRBD2	TRBJ2-3	few	TGCAGTGCTAGTGAACGGTCGGCGGGGGTCACAGATACGCAGTATTTT	CSASERSAGVTDTQYF
TRBV14	TRBD2	TRBJ2-1	many	TGTGCCAGCAGCCAAGGCCCGGCGACTAGCGGAAATGAGCAGTTCTTC	CASSQGPATSGNEQFF
TRBV5-6	NA	TRBJ1-2	many	TGTGCCAGCAGCTCTTTAGACAGGCACGGCTACACCTTC	CASSSLDRHGYTF
TRBV12-5	TRBD2	TRBJ2-1	many	TGTGCTAGTGGCACCAGGACTAGCGGGTACAATGAGCAGTTCTTC	CASGTRTSGYNEQFF
TRBV20-1	TRBD2	TRBJ2-5	many	TGCAGTGCCGATACTAGCGGAGAACCCAAATTCCAAGAGACCCAGTACTTC	CSADTSGEPKFQETQYF
TRBV6-6	TRBD2	TRBJ2-3	many	TGTGCCAGCAGTTACTCGATCGGGAGGACAGATACGCAGTATTTT	CASSYSIGRTDTQYF
TRBV7-2	TRBD1	TRBJ1-4	many	TGTGCCAGCAGCTTGGACAGGGGGCCGTATGAAAAACTGTTTTTT	CASSLDRGPYEKLFF
TRBV12-3/TRBV12-4	NA	TRBJ1-5	few	TGTGCCAGCAGTGAGACAGGCTTCAATCAGCCCCAGCATTTT	CASSETGFNQPQHF
TRBV25-1	TRBD2	TRBJ2-1	few	TGTGCCAGCAGTGATACTAGCGGGAGCGATGAGCAGTTCTTC	CASSDTSGSDEQFF
TRBV9	NA	TRBJ1-1	many	TGTGCCAGCAGCGGCACAGGGTACGGTGACACTGAAGCTTTCTTT	CASSGTGYGDTEAFF
TRBV5-6	NA	TRBJ2-4	many	TGTGCCAGCAGCCCCGATAGGGGCAACTTAGCCAAAAACATTCAGTACTTC	CASSPDRGNLAKNIQYF
TRBV6-2/TRBV6-3	TRBD2	TRBJ2-5	many	TGTGCCAGCAGTTCGGGACTAGCGCGAGACTACCAAGAGACCCAGTACTTC	CASSSGLARDYQETQYF